The 10 T cell receptor beta chains presented below share a single source sample, sequenced in a study of T-cell reconstitution after alpha-beta-depleted transplantation in children. Unique molecular identifiers tagged the TCRbeta library. Using its own MiXCR run on the PCR reads, TCRdb lists one record per CDR3 protein. The sample has about 440,000 distinct CDR3 sequences, 43% seen once. Sequenced material: PBMCs, taken before TCRalphabeta/CD19-depleted stem cell transplant. These receptors were taken from a girl under 10 years old with aplastic anemia, due to receive a stem cell transplant.

The V call is TRBV28, the J call TRBJ2-3; D might be TRBD2 (6 bases). Deletions cut 4 bases from V and 6 bases from J, with 11 bases between. The germline gives CDR1 MDHEN, CDR2 SYDVKM. The CDR3 runs to 13 residues. The chain's CDR3 is CASSWDFPDTQYF. The CDR3 DNA sequence: TGTGCCAGCAGTTGGGACTTCCCCGATACGCAGTATTTT.

This clonotype was observed at least ten times. The rearrangement joins TRBV28 to TRBJ2-3, with 8 bases matching TRBD2. This CDR3 comprises 17 residues. The junction had 13 bases not matched to a gene; V was cut back by 6 bases and J by 2 bases. Germline CDR1 and CDR2: MDHEN and SYDVKM. Here the CDR3 DNA reads TGTGCCAGCAGCCTCCAAGGTAGCGGGATAACCACAGATACGCAGTATTTT. This codes for CASSLQGSGITTDTQYF. The full variable domain, completed using reference TRBV28 and TRBJ2-3, is DVKVTQSSRYLVKRTGEKVFLECVQDMDHENMFWYRQDPGLGLRLIYFSYDVKMKEKGDIPEGYSVSREKKERFSLILESASTNQTSMYLCASSLQGSGITTDTQYFGPGTRLTVL.

In this sample, this clonotype turned up a few times. The chain joins TRBV29-1 to TRBJ2-1; the D gene is possibly TRBD1 (5 bases). V lost 4 bases to trimming and J lost 5 bases, with 15 bases between them. The CDR3 length is 14 residues. The V gene's germline CDR1 is SQVTM and CDR2 ANQGSEA. The CDR3 DNA reads TGCAGCGTTGGCAGGGCAGGTAGTAACAATGAGCAGTTCTTC. As protein: CSVGRAGSNNEQFF.

The V call is TRBV10-3, the J call TRBJ2-3; D ambiguous. The CDR3 has 12 residues. Germline CDR1 ENHRY, CDR2 SYGVKD. Trimming took off 3 bases at V and 3 bases at J, with 4 bases between the two ends. The CDR3 loop reads CAISEDTDTQYF. The CDR3 DNA sequence: TGTGCCATCAGTGAAGATACAGATACGCAGTATTTT.

The chain is built from TRBV28 and TRBJ1-2, with D possibly being TRBD1 (6 bases). The CDR3 is 14 amino acids. Between the trimmed V and J ends, which lost 10 bases and 4 bases, there was a span of 19 bases. Germline V gives CDR1 MDHEN, CDR2 SYDVKM. The CDR3 loop reads CATRWEGGAYGYTF. The CDR3 region has the DNA TGTGCCACCAGATGGGAGGGGGGAGCCTATGGCTACACCTTC.

This clonotype has at least ten counts. The rearrangement uses TRBV29-1 and TRBJ2-3; D gene ambiguous. The germline CDR1 and CDR2 sequences are SQVTM and ANQGSEA. CDR3 length equals 13 residues. The CDR3 here is CSETMTSTDTQYF. CDR3 coding DNA: TGCAGTGAGACCATGACGAGCACAGATACGCAGTATTTT.

The chain is built from TRBV6-1 and TRBJ2-4, with no clear D. The germline V and J ends were trimmed by 6 bases and 2 bases, with 11 bases remaining between them. In germline, CDR1 is MNHNS, CDR2 SASEGT. The CDR3 has 14 amino acids. CDR3 sequence (DNA): TGTGCCAGCAGACACCCCGTGACCAAAAACATTCAGTACTTC. Its protein product is CASRHPVTKNIQYF.

This clonotype was seen a few times. The chain joins TRBV9 to TRBJ2-4, with 9 bases fitting TRBD1. From germline, CDR1 is SGDLS and CDR2 YYNGEE. V trimming: 3 bases; J trimming: 8 bases; junction bases outside the gene matches: 9. The CDR3 extends over 15 amino acids. Here the CDR3 reads CASSGDGQGIHIQYF. The DNA of the CDR3 is TGTGCCAGCAGCGGAGACGGACAGGGGATTCACATTCAGTACTTC.

In its sample, this clonotype was seen a few times. V gene TRBV9 combines with J gene TRBJ2-3; tentative D call: TRBD2 (6 bases). Germline loops: CDR1 SGDLS, CDR2 YYNGEE. V was trimmed by 0 bases and J by 6 bases, leaving 20 bases between them. The CDR3 sequence is 17 residues long. The CDR3 bases are TGTGCCAGCAGCGTAGCTCCTCGCGGGATGGCGGGCGATACGCAGTATTTT. Amino acids: CASSVAPRGMAGDTQYF.

This clonotype was observed once. CDR3 region: CSAPTPPGSYEQYF. CDR3 DNA: TGCAGTGCTCCAACTCCGCCCGGGTCCTACGAGCAGTACTTC. V gene TRBV20-1 combines with J gene TRBJ2-7; D is ambiguous. Trimming shortened V by 5 bases and J by 1 base, and 15 bases separated the two germline ends. The CDR3 covers 14 residues. Germline CDR1 and CDR2: DFQATT and SNEGSKA (reference sequence).